These T cell receptor beta chains were read from a single sample in a study of vaccination and CD4 T cells after COVID-19. Their antigens are not known. Each CDR3 protein gets one entry after TCRdb re-called the PCR reads with MiXCR. The table lists several thousand distinct CDR3 sequences, 25% to 30% of them singletons. Sequencing input: CD4+ T cells from blood, cultured in vitro. The receptors were gathered from a human donor in good health. Each CDR3 is given with its conserved first and last residue. Each record gives: clone size, J gene, D gene, V gene, CDR3 DNA, CDR3 protein. The D gene is left open where the match is weak. Size values are once, few and many counts, or a class for expanded clones, and some rows have none.

.,TRBJ2-2,.,TRBV27,TGTGCCAGCAGCCGTCTGGGCGGGGAGCTGTTTTTT,CASSRLGGELFF
medium-sized,TRBJ1-5,.,TRBV27,TGTGCCAGCAGCAACGGGACCAGGGGTGGCAATCAGCCCCAGCATTTT,CASSNGTRGGNQPQHF
.,TRBJ1-5,.,TRBV6-1,TGTGCCAGCAAGGCCGAGAACAATCAGCCCCAGCATTTT,CASKAENNQPQHF
few,TRBJ1-5,.,TRBV25-1,TGTGCCAGCAGTGACAGGGTAGTCAATCAGCCCCAGCATTTT,CASSDRVVNQPQHF
.,TRBJ2-1,.,TRBV4-3,TGCGCCAGCAGCCTCGACGGGGTCACCTACAATGAGCAGTTCTTC,CASSLDGVTYNEQFF
few,TRBJ1-2,TRBD1,TRBV12-3/TRBV12-4,TGTGCCAGCAGCGCTGCCAGGGGGCTCAACTATGGCTACACCTTC,CASSAARGLNYGYTF
once,TRBJ2-1,.,TRBV7-8,TGTGCCAGCAGCTTACTTTCCTTTCGCGGGTTTAACAATGAGCAGTTCTTC,CASSLLSFRGFNNEQFF
few,TRBJ2-6,.,TRBV27,TGTGCCAGCAGTTTAGGCCAGTTCTCTGGGGCCAACGTCCTGACTTTC,CASSLGQFSGANVLTF
.,TRBJ2-7,.,TRBV6-1,TGTGCCAGCAGTCGGCAAAATGACTACGAGCAGTACTTC,CASSRQNDYEQYF
few,TRBJ1-2,.,TRBV11-2,TGTGCCAGCAGCTTGAGCAATGCAGGGACCTACACCTTC,CASSLSNAGTYTF
few,TRBJ1-5,TRBD1,TRBV20-1,TGCAGTGCTAGAGTGGGACAGGGGGCAGGCAATCAGCCCCAGCATTTT,CSARVGQGAGNQPQHF
.,TRBJ2-1,TRBD2,TRBV27,TGTGCCAGCAGTTTCGCTAGCGGGGTATACAATGAGCAGTTCTTC,CASSFASGVYNEQFF
.,TRBJ2-1,.,TRBV6-1,TGTGCCAGCAGATCGAGCTCCTACAATGAGCAGTTCTTC,CASRSSSYNEQFF
.,TRBJ2-7,.,TRBV7-2,TGTGCCAGCAGCTTTGGAGACATTCCCTACGAGCAGTACTTC,CASSFGDIPYEQYF
.,TRBJ2-4,TRBD1,TRBV6-5,TGTGCCAGCAGTTACGGGGGACAGGTGGAAAACATTCAGTACTTC,CASSYGGQVENIQYF
medium-sized,TRBJ1-2,.,TRBV6-5,TGTGCCAGCAGTTACTCTCAGGGTTGGAGGTATGGCTACACCTTC,CASSYSQGWRYGYTF